The 14 T cell receptor beta chains listed next were all sequenced from one sample in a study of response to subunit inactivated influenza vaccine (dated by TCRdb to between 2017 and 2018). The protocol used for the library was RT-PCR. TCRdb records Illumina HiSeq 2500 as the sequencer. TCRdb reanalyzed the raw reads on its own, using fastp at Q25 for trimming and MiXCR for clone calling, and kept in-frame beta chains. Duplicate CDR3 protein sequences are folded into a single record with the most common DNA and genes. The sample yields 600,000 to 700,000 distinct CDR3 sequences; less than 15% were counted once. Around 7.6% of the sample belongs to the ten largest clones. The sequencing used PBMCs from blood, collected approximately 15 days before vaccination. These receptors all come from a man in his fifties or sixties who received an inactivated influenza vaccine. Donor details come from another sample of the same person, matched by shared clones.

This clonotype was picked up a small number of times. The chain is built from TRBV4-2 and TRBJ2-1; D is unclear. The germline V gene has CDR1 LGHNA and CDR2 YNFKEQ. V was shortened by 0 bases and J by 7 bases, with 7 bases between the two germline ends. The CDR3 is 13 residues long. The CDR3: CASSQDNGNEQFF. The CDR3 nucleotides are TGTGCCAGCAGCCAAGATAATGGAAATGAGCAGTTCTTC.

Only a few counts were recorded for this clonotype. The chain links TRBV12-3 or TRBV12-4 to TRBJ1-5, with TRBD1 as a possible D gene (5 bases). This CDR3 has 16 amino acids. With 3 bases removed from V and 1 base from J, the gap between germline ends came to 13 bases. CDR3 loop: CASSFWGEGSNQPQHF. The CDR3 coding sequence is TGTGCCAGCAGTTTTTGGGGGGAAGGGAGCAATCAGCCCCAGCATTTT.

At least ten counts were recorded for this clonotype. The rearrangement links TRBV12-3 or TRBV12-4 to TRBJ2-7; 8 nucleotides match TRBD2. V was pared by 0 bases and J by 0 bases, with 1 base of the junction left unmatched. The length of the CDR3 is 15 residues. In DNA form, the CDR3 reads TGTGCCAGCAGTTTAGCTAGCGGGAACTCCTACGAGCAGTACTTC. The encoded protein is CASSLASGNSYEQYF.

The genes are TRBV7-6 and TRBJ2-7, with D tentatively TRBD2 (6 bases). The CDR3 contains 14 residues. Trimming left V 4 bases short and J 2 bases short, with 12 bases between. CDR1 and CDR2 (germline): SGHVS, FNYEAQ. The DNA for the CDR3 is TGTGCCAGCAGCTCTAGCAGGAGGGCCTACGAGCAGTACTTC. This encodes CASSSSRRAYEQYF.

This chain uses TRBV9 with TRBJ2-2; D remains ambiguous. V dropped 3 bases and J dropped 8 bases, with 11 bases sitting between them. Germline V lookup: CDR1 SGDLS, CDR2 YYNGEE. The CDR3 has 13 residues. The CDR3 DNA follows: TGTGCCAGCAGCGACAGTCTGAAGGGGGAGCTGTTTTTT. Residues: CASSDSLKGELFF.

The chain couples TRBV28 to TRBJ1-6; 9 positions agree with TRBD1. The germline V gene has CDR1 MDHEN and CDR2 SYDVKM. V gave up 8 bases and J gave up 9 bases; unmatched junction bases: 20. The CDR3 is 18 residues long. CDR3 DNA: TGTGCCAGCTCAGCGCACAGGGGGCGGCCGGAGGGTCGTTCACCCCTCCACTTT. Protein sequence: CASSAHRGRPEGRSPLHF.

The chain uses TRBV27 and TRBJ1-1; TRBD1 is a possible D gene (5 bases). Germline V CDR1 and CDR2: MNHEY, SMNVEV (reference sequence). V gave up 0 bases and J gave up 4 bases, with 12 bases separating them. The CDR3 is 15 amino acids. The CDR3: CASSLSTGVFTEAFF. The CDR3 coding sequence is TGTGCCAGCAGTTTATCGACGGGGGTTTTCACTGAAGCTTTCTTT.

This clonotype has just a few counts. This chain links TRBV5-4 with TRBJ1-1; D is undetermined. Trimming removed 1 base at V and 8 bases at J, with 9 bases between. Germline CDR1 is SGHNT and CDR2 is YYREEE (reference sequence). This CDR3 region has 12 residues. CDR3 loop: CASSLNMEEAFF. The CDR3, as DNA: TGTGCCAGCAGCTTGAACATGGAAGAAGCTTTCTTT. The variable domain in full, completed from reference TRBV5-4 and TRBJ1-1, reads ETGVTQSPTHLIKTRGQQVTLRCSSQSGHNTVSWYQQALGQGPQFIFQYYREEENGRGNFPPRFSGLQFPNYSSELNVNALELDDSALYLCASSLNMEEAFFGQGTRLTVV.

The chain joins TRBV28 to TRBJ2-7; D is possibly TRBD1 (6 bases). This CDR3 has 17 amino acids. Germline CDR1 and CDR2: MDHEN and SYDVKM. V was shortened by 4 bases and J by 0 bases, with 19 bases between the two germline ends. This chain's CDR3 is CASSWALGQGTSYEQYF. CDR3 in DNA: TGTGCCAGCAGTTGGGCTCTAGGGCAGGGGACCTCCTACGAGCAGTACTTC.

V gene TRBV10-3 combines with J gene TRBJ1-1; D is uncertain. Germline V CDR1 and CDR2: ENHRY, SYGVKD. CDR3 length: 17 residues. The germline V and J ends were trimmed by 2 bases and 1 base, with 17 bases remaining between them. The CDR3 coding sequence is TGTGCCATCAGTGAGGGCCTTTCGGGAGCCTCGAACACTGAAGCTTTCTTT. Amino acid sequence: CAISEGLSGASNTEAFF.

This sequence joins TRBV12-3 or TRBV12-4 and TRBJ2-1; D is unresolved. V lost 3 bases, J lost 4 bases, and 7 bases lay in between. CDR3 size: 13 residues. The CDR3 sequence is CASSFYLYNEQFF. As DNA, the CDR3 is TGTGCCAGCAGTTTTTACCTATACAATGAGCAGTTCTTC.

The table lists this clonotype with a few counts. CDR3 region: CASSEDRTLTGELFF. The DNA of the CDR3 is TGCGCCAGCAGTGAGGACAGAACCCTCACCGGGGAGCTGTTTTTT. The chain links TRBV10-1 to TRBJ2-2, with a weak D call TRBD1 (5 bases). The CDR3 totals 15 residues. CDR1 is WNHNN and CDR2 is SYGVQD in the germline V gene (reference sequence). Trimming cost V 2 bases and J 4 bases, with 11 bases left between them.

This clonotype was observed at least ten times. The chain recombines TRBV7-2 with TRBJ2-2; no clear D gene. The CDR3 is made up of 15 amino acids. V gave up 1 base and J gave up 7 bases, with 13 bases separating them. Germline assignment: CDR1 SGHTA and CDR2 FQGNSA. In DNA, the CDR3 is TGTGCCAGCAGCTTAGATTCCCGCCTCGGCGGGGAGCTGTTTTTT. Residues: CASSLDSRLGGELFF. Full variable domain (remainder filled in from reference TRBV7-2 and TRBJ2-2): GAGVSQSPSNKVTEKGKDVELRCDPISGHTALYWYRQSLGQGLEFLIYFQGNSAPDKSGLPSDRFSAERTGGSVSTLTIQRTQQEDSAVYLCASSLDSRLGGELFFGEGSRLTVL.

This clonotype was recorded a few times. The rearrangement uses TRBV5-1 and TRBJ2-3; 12 bases match TRBD2. This CDR3 is built from 16 residues. In germline, CDR1 is SGHRS, CDR2 YFSETQ. V shed 3 bases and J 3 bases; nucleotides not matched to a gene: 5. The CDR3 region is CASSYQTSGSTDTQYF. DNA of the CDR3: TGCGCCAGCAGCTACCAGACTAGCGGGAGTACAGATACGCAGTATTTT.